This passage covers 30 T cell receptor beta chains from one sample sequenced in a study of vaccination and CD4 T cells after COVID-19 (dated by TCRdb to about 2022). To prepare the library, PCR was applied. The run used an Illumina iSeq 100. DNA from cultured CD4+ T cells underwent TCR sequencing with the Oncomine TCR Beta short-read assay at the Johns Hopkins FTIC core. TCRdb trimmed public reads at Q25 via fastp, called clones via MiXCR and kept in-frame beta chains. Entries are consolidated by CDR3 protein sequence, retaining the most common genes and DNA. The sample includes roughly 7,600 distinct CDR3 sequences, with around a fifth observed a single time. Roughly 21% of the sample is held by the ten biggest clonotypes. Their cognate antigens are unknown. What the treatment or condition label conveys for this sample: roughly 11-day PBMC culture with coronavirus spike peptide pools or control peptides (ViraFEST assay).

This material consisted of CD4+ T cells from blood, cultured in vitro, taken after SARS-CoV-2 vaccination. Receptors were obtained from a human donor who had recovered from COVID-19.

The DNA for the CDR3 is TGTGCCAGCAGTGAATCCCCCGTTGACGAGCAGTACTTC. Translating it yields CASSESPVDEQYF. V usage is TRBV2 and J usage is TRBJ2-7, with unresolved D. The CDR3 is 13 residues long. V shed 2 bases and J shed 5 bases, with 10 bases lying between them. Germline V gene lookup returns CDR1 SNHLY and CDR2 FYNNEI.

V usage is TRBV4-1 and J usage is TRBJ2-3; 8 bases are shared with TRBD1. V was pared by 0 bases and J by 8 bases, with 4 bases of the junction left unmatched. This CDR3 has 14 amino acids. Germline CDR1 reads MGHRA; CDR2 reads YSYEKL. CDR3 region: CASSQDWTGFTQYF. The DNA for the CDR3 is TGCGCCAGCAGCCAAGACTGGACAGGGTTTACGCAGTATTTT.

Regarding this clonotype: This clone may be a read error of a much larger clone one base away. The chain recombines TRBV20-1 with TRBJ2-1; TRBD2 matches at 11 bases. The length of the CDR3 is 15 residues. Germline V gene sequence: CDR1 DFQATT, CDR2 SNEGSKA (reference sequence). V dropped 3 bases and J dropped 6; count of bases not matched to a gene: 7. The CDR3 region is CSASSGRALPNEQFF. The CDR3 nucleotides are TGCAGTGCTAGTAGCGGGAGGGCCCTTCCCAATGAGCAGTTCTTC.

As DNA, the CDR3 is TGTACCAGCAGGTTCGGGGGGGCTCTCACTGAAGCTTTCTTT. This gives the protein CTSRFGGALTEAFF. The chain is built from TRBV7-2 and TRBJ1-1, with D perhaps TRBD1 (6 bases). The germline CDR1 and CDR2 sequences are SGHTA and FQGNSA. V lost 6 bases to trimming and J lost 4 bases, with 15 bases between them. There are 14 residues in the CDR3. Combining the CDR3 with reference TRBV7-2 and TRBJ1-1 gives the whole variable domain GAGVSQSPSNKVTEKGKDVELRCDPISGHTALYWYRQSLGQGLEFLIYFQGNSAPDKSGLPSDRFSAERTGGSVSTLTIQRTQQEDSAVYLCTSRFGGALTEAFFGQGTRLTVV.

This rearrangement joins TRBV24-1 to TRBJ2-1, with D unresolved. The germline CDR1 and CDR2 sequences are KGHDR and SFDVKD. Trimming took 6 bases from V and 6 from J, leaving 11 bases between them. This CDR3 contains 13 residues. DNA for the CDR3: TGTGCCACCAGTTCCCCGACTCTCAATGAGCAGTTCTTC. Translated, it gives CATSSPTLNEQFF.

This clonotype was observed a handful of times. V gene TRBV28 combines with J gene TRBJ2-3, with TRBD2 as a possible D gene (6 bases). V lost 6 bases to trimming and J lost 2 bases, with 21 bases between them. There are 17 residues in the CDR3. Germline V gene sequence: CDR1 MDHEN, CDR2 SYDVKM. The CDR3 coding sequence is TGTGCCAGCAGGCAACGCGGGACGGCCGGTGACACAGATACGCAGTATTTT. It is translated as CASRQRGTAGDTDTQYF.

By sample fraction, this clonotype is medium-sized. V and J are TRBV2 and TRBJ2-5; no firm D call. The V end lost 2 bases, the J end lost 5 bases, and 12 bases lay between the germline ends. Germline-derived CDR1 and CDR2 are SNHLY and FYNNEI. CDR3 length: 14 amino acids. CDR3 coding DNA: TGTGCCAGCAGTGAATTCTTCGACGGGGAGACCCAGTACTTC. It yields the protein CASSEFFDGETQYF. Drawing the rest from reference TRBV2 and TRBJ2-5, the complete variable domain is EPEVTQTPSHQVTQMGQEVILRCVPISNHLYFYWYRQILGQKVEFLVSFYNNEISEKSEIFDDQFSVERPDGSNFTLKIRSTKLEDSAMYFCASSEFFDGETQYFGPGTRLLVL.

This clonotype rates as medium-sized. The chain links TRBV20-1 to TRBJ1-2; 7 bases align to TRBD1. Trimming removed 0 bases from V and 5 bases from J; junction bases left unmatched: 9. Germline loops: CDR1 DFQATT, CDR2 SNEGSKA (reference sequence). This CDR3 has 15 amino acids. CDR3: CSARDPEGAGYGYTF. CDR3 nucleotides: TGCAGTGCTAGAGATCCGGAGGGGGCAGGGTATGGCTACACCTTC.

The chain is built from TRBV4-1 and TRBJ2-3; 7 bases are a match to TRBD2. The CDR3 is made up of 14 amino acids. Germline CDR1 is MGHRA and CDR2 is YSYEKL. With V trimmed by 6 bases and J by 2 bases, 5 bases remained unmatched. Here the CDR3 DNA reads TGCGCCAGCAGATACGGGGGGAACACAGATACGCAGTATTTT. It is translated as CASRYGGNTDTQYF.

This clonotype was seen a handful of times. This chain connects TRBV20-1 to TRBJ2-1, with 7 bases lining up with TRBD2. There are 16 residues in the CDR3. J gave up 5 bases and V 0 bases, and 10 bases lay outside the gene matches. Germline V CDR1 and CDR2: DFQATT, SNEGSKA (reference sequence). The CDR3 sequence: CSARDSRLAANNEQFF. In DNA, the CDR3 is TGCAGTGCTAGAGATAGTAGGCTAGCGGCTAACAATGAGCAGTTCTTC.

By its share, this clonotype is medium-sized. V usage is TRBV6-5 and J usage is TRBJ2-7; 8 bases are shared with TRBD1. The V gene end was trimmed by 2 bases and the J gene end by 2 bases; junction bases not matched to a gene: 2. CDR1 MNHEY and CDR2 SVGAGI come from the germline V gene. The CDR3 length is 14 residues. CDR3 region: CASSYGQGPYEQYF. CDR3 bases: TGTGCCAGCAGTTACGGACAGGGACCCTACGAGCAGTACTTC.

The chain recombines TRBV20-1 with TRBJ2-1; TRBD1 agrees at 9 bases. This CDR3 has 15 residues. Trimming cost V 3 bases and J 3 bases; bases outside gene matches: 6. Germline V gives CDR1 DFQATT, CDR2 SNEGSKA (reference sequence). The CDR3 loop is CSARGTGSVYNEQFF. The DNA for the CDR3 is TGCAGTGCTAGGGGGACAGGGTCGGTCTACAATGAGCAGTTCTTC.

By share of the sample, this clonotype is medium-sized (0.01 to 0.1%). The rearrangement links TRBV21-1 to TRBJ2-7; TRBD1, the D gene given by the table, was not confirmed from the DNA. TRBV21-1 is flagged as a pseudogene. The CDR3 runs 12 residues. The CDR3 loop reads CASSWDRDEQYF. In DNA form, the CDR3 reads TGTGCCAGCAGCTGGGACAGGGACGAGCAGTACTTC.

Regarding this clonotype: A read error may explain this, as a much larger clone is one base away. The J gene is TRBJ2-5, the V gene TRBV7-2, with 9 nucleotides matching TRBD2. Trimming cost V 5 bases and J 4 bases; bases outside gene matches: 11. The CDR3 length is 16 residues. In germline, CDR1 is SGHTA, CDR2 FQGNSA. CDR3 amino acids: CASSQGRRGGRETQYF. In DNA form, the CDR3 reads TGTGCCAGCAGCCAAGGCAGGCGGGGGGGCCGAGAGACCCAGTACTTC.

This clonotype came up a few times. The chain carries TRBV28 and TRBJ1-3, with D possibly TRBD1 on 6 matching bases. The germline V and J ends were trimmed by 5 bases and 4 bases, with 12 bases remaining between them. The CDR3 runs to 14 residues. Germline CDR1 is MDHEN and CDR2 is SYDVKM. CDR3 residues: CASSPTGSGNTIYF. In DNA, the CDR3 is TGTGCCAGCAGTCCTACAGGGTCGGGAAACACCATATATTTT.

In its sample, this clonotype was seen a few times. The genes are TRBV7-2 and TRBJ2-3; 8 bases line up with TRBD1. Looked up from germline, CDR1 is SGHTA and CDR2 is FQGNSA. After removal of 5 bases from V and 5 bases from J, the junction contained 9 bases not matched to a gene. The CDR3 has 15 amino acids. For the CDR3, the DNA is TGTGCCAGCAGCGAGGGACAGGCCGGAGTAGATACGCAGTATTTT. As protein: CASSEGQAGVDTQYF.

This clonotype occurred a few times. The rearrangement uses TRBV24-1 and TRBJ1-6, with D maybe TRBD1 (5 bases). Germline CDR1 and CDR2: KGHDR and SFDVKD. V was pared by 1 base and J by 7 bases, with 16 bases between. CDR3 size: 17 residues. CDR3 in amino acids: CATSDFPRAGGNSPLHF. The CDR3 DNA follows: TGTGCCACCAGTGATTTTCCCAGGGCGGGGGGAAATTCACCCCTCCACTTT.

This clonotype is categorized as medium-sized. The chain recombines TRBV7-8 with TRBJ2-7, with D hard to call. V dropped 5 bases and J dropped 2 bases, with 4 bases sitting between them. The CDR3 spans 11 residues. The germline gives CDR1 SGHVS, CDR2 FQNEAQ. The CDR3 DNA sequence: TGTGCCAGCAGCGGTACCTACGAGCAGTACTTC. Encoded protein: CASSGTYEQYF.

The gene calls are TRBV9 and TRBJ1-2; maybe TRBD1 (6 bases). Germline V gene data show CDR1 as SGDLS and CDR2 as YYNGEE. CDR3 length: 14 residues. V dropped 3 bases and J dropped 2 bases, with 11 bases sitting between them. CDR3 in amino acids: CASSAQGANYGYTF. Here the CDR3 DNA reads TGTGCCAGCAGCGCACAGGGAGCAAACTATGGCTACACCTTC. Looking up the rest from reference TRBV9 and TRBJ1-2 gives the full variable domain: DSGVTQTPKHLITATGQRVTLRCSPRSGDLSVYWYQQSLDQGLQFLIQYYNGEERAKGNILERFSAQQFPDLHSELNLSSLELGDSALYFCASSAQGANYGYTFGSGTRLTVV.

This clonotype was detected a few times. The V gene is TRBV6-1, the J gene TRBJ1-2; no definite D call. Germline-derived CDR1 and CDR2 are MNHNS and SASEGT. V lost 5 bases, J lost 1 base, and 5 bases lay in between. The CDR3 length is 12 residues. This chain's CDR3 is CASSRHNYGYTF. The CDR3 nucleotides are TGTGCCAGCAGTAGACATAACTATGGCTACACCTTC.

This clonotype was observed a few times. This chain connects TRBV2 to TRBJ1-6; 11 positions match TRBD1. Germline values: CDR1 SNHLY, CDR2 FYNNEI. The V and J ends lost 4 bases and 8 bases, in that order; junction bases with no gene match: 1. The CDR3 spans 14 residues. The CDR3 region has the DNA TGTGCCAGCAGTGTGGGACAGGGGGATTCACCCCTCCACTTT. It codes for CASSVGQGDSPLHF.

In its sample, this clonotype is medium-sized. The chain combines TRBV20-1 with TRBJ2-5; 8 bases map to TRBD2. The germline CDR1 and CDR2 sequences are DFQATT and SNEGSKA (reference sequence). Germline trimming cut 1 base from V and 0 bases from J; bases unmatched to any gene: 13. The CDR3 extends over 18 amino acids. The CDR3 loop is CSARGFSSLSGNQETQYF. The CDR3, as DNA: TGCAGTGCTAGAGGGTTTTCCTCACTTAGCGGGAACCAAGAGACCCAGTACTTC.

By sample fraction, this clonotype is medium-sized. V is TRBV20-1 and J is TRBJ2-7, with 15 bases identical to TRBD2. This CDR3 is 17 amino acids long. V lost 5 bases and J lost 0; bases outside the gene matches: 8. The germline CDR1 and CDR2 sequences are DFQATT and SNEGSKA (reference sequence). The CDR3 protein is CSAPRRTSGRGSYEQYF. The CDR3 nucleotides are TGCAGTGCTCCCCGTCGGACTAGCGGGAGGGGCTCCTACGAGCAGTACTTC.

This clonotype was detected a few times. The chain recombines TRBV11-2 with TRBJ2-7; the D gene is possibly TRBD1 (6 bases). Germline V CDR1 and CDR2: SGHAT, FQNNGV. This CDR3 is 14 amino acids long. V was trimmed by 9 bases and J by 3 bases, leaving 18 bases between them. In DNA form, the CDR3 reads TGTGCCAGTGGAGGCCCAGGGGCGGACTACGAGCAGTACTTC. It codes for CASGGPGADYEQYF.

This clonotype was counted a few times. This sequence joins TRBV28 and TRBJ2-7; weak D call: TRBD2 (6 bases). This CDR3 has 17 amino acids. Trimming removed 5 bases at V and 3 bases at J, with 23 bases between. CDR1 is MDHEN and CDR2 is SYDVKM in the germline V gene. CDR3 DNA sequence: TGTGCCAGCAGTAAGCGGCCCTCGGCGGGGCGTTTCTACGAGCAGTACTTC. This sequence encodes CASSKRPSAGRFYEQYF.

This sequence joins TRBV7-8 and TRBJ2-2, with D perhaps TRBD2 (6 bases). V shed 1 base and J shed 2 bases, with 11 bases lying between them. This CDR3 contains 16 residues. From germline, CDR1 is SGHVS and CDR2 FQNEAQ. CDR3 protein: CASSLEASANTGELFF. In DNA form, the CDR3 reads TGTGCCAGCAGCTTAGAAGCTAGCGCAAACACCGGGGAGCTGTTTTTT.

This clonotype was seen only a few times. CDR3 nucleotides: TGTGCCAGCAGTTACTCGATTCCTTACGAGCAGTACTTC. Residues: CASSYSIPYEQYF. The chain is built from TRBV6-2 or TRBV6-3 and TRBJ2-7, with D unclear. The CDR3 sequence is 13 residues long. Trimming took 0 bases from V and 4 from J, leaving 7 bases between them. Germline V lookup: CDR1 MNHEY, CDR2 SVGEGT.

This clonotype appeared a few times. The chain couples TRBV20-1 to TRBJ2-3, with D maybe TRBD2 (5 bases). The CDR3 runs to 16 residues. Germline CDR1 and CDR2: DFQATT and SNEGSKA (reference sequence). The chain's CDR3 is CSLSKPEGSSADTQYF. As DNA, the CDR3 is TGCAGCCTCAGTAAACCGGAAGGGAGTTCCGCAGATACGCAGTATTTT.

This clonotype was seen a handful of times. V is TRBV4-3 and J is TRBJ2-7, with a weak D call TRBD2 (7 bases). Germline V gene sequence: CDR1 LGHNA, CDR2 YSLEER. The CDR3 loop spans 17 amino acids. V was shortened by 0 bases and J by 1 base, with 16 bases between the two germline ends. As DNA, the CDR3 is TGCGCCAGCAGCCAAGAGACCCGGGGGGCTGGATCCTACGAGCAGTACTTC. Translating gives CASSQETRGAGSYEQYF.

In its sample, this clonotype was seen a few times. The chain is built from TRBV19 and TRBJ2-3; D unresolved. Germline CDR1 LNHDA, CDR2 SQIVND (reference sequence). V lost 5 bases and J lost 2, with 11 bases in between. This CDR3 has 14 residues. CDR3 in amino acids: CASSPTASTDTQYF. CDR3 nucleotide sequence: TGTGCCAGTAGTCCCACGGCCTCCACAGATACGCAGTATTTT.